A single sample is the source of the 11 T cell receptor beta chains below, sequenced in a study of cytomegalovirus exposure and HLA in healthy donors. The study ran its PCR with 60 Vbeta and 13 Jbeta primers. The repertoire was sequenced with immunoSEQ multiplex PCR; TCRdb's copy has only in-frame clones and lacks some. The table has some 160,000 clones, around four fifths seen once. The sequenced sample was PBMCs. These receptors all come from a young woman in good health and CMV-seronegative.

This chain uses TRBV19 with TRBJ1-2; unclear D gene. CDR3 length: 12 amino acids. V was clipped by 3 bases and J by 4 bases, with 6 bases between them. CDR1 is LNHDA and CDR2 is SQIVND in the germline V gene (reference sequence). CDR3 nucleotides: TGTGCCAGTAGTATGGGCATCTATGGCTACACCTTC. Translated: CASSMGIYGYTF.

The J gene is TRBJ2-1, the V gene TRBV4-1; the D gene is possibly TRBD2 (7 bases). Trimming shortened V by 4 bases and J by 4 bases, and 20 bases separated the two germline ends. The CDR3 sequence is 17 residues long. Germline assignment: CDR1 MGHRA and CDR2 YSYEKL. The CDR3 coding sequence is TGCGCCAGCAGCCGGAACATGAGGGGGGGGCGATACAATGAGCAGTTCTTC. Translating it yields CASSRNMRGGRYNEQFF.

V and J are TRBV15 and TRBJ2-3, with 8 positions matching TRBD2. The CDR3 length is 15 residues. Trimming at V came to 3 bases and at J to 2 bases, leaving 4 bases not matched to a gene. CDR1 and CDR2 from the germline V gene are LNHNV and YYDKDF (reference sequence). This CDR3 is CATSSRLANTDTQYF. DNA for the CDR3: TGTGCCACCAGCAGCAGACTAGCGAACACAGATACGCAGTATTTT.

This chain connects TRBV28 to TRBJ1-2; TRBD1 matches at 8 bases. The germline V gene encodes CDR1 MDHEN and CDR2 SYDVKM. V gave up 4 bases and J gave up 12 bases; unmatched junction bases: 16. This CDR3 has 15 amino acids. CDR3 bases: TGTGCCAGCAGTTGGGGAGCTAGGACAGGGAGCAACGACACCTTC. It encodes CASSWGARTGSNDTF.

This chain links TRBV6-5 with TRBJ1-6, with D perhaps matching TRBD1 (5 bases). CDR1 and CDR2 from the germline V gene are MNHEY and SVGAGI. The CDR3 covers 13 residues. The germline V and J ends were trimmed by 5 bases and 10 bases, with 12 bases remaining between them. The CDR3 DNA follows: TGTGCCAGCAGTACTCAGGGTGGCTCACCCCTCCACTTT. Translated, it gives CASSTQGGSPLHF.

The rearrangement links TRBV29-1 to TRBJ2-1, with D tentatively TRBD2 (5 bases). CDR1 and CDR2 (germline): SQVTM, ANQGSEA. Between the trimmed V and J ends, which lost 8 bases and 4 bases, there was a span of 21 bases. CDR3 length: 15 residues. Here the CDR3 reads CSSESRRGTYNEQFF. The CDR3 DNA reads as TGCAGCTCTGAAAGCCGTCGGGGTACATACAATGAGCAGTTCTTC.

This clone came up a few times. The chain uses TRBV28 and TRBJ1-1, with a weak D call TRBD1 (5 bases). Germline loops: CDR1 MDHEN, CDR2 SYDVKM. V lost 5 bases and J 1 base, leaving 20 bases between the germline ends. This CDR3 region has 17 residues. The CDR3 DNA follows: TGTGCCAGCAGTGTACCCTTGACAGAGTCTAAGAACACTGAAGCTTTCTTT. Protein product: CASSVPLTESKNTEAFF.

This clone appeared once. V usage is TRBV2 and J usage is TRBJ1-1; 7 nucleotides agree with TRBD1. The CDR3 extends over 14 amino acids. The V and J ends lost 4 bases and 8 bases, in that order; junction bases with no gene match: 10. Germline V gives CDR1 SNHLY, CDR2 FYNNEI. The CDR3 reads CASSAPGQRQEAFF. Here the CDR3 DNA reads TGTGCCAGCAGTGCCCCGGGACAGAGACAAGAAGCTTTCTTT.

V usage is TRBV6-1 and J usage is TRBJ2-1, with TRBD2 identical over 11 bases. The CDR3 contains 16 residues. J lost 9 bases, V lost 4 bases, and 11 bases had no gene match. Germline CDR1 and CDR2: MNHNS and SASEGT. The CDR3 sequence is CASSATGTSGTAEQFF. CDR3 nucleotides: TGTGCCAGCAGTGCCACCGGGACTAGCGGAACGGCTGAGCAGTTCTTC.

This clone was seen a handful of times. V and J are TRBV5-1 and TRBJ2-1, with TRBD2 matching 9 bases. The germline V gene has CDR1 SGHRS and CDR2 YFSETQ. The CDR3 runs 15 residues. The junction had 3 bases not matched to a gene; V was cut back by 4 bases and J by 1 base. The CDR3 reads CASSLLAGSYNEQFF. DNA of the CDR3: TGCGCCAGCAGCCTTCTAGCGGGGTCCTACAATGAGCAGTTCTTC.

This rearrangement joins TRBV6-6 to TRBJ1-4; TRBD1 might be the D (6 bases). V was clipped by 5 bases and J by 0 bases, with 10 bases between them. The CDR3 is 15 residues long. CDR1 is MNHNY, CDR2 SVGAGI, per germline (reference sequence). The DNA of the CDR3 is TGTGCCAGCAGTAATTCAGGGGCAACTAATGAAAAACTGTTTTTT. This encodes CASSNSGATNEKLFF.